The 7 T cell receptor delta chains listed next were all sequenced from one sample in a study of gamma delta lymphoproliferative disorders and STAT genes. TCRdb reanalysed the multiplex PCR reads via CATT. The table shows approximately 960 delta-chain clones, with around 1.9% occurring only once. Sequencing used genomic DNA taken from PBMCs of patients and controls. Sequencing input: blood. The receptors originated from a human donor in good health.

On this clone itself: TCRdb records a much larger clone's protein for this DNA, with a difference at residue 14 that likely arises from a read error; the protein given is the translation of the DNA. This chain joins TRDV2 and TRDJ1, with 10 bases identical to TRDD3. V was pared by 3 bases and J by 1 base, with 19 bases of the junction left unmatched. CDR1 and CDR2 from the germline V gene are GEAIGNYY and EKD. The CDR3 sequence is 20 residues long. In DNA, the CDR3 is TGTGCCTGTGACCTAGTACGGGGGGATACGAATGGGGGAGGCACCGATAAACTCATCTTT. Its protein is CACDLVRGDTNGGGTDKLIF.

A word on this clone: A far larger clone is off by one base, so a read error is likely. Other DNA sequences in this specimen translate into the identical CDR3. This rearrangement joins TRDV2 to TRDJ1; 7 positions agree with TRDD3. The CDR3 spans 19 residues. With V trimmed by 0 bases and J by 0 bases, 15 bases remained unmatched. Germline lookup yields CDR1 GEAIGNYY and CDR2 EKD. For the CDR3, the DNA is TGTGCCTGTGACACCGTCCGAGTTGGGGGACTCTTTGACACCGATAAACTCATCTTT. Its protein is CACDTVRVGGLFDTDKLIF.

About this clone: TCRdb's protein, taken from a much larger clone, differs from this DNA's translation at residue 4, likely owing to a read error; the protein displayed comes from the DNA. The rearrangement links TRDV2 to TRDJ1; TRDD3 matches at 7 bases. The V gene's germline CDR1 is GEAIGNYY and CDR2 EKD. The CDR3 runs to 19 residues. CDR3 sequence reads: CACGTVRVGGLFDTDKLIF. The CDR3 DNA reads TGTGCCTGTGGCACCGTCCGAGTTGGGGGACTTTTTGACACCGATAAACTCATCTTT.

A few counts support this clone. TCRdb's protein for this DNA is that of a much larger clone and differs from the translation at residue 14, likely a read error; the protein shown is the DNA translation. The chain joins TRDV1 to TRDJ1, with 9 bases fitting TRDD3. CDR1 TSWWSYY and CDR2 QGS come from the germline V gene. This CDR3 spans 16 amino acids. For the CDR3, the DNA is TGTGCTCTTGGGGAACTTTTGGGGATACGGGGGTATAAACACATCTTT. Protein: CALGELLGIRGYKHIF.

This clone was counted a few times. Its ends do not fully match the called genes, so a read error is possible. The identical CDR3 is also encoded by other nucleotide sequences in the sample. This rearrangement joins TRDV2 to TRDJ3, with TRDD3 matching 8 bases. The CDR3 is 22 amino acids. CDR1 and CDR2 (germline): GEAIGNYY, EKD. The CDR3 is CACDTSGVNWGIESWDTRQMFF. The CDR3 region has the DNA TGTGCCTGTGACACCAGTGGGGTCAATTGGGGGATCGAATCCTGGGACACCCGGCAGATGTTCTTC.

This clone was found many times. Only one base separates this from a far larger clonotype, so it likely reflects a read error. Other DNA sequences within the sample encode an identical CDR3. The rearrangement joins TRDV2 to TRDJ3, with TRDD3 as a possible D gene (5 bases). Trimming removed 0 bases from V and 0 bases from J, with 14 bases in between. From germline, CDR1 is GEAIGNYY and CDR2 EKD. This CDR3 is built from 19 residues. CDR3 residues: CACDTALGVGSWDTRQMFF. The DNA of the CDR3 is TGTGCCTGTGACACCGCGCTGGGAGTAGGCTCCTGGGACACCCGACAGATGTTTTTC.

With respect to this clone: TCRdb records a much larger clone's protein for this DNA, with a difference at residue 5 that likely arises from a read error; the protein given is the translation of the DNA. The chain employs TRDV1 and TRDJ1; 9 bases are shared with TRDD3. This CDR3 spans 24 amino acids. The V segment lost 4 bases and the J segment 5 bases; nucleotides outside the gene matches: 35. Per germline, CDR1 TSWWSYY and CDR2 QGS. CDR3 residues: CALGVLRPSSQRYWGRVGRDKLIF. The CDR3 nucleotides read TGTGCTCTTGGGGTCCTCAGGCCTTCTTCACAACGATACTGGGGGAGAGTTGGACGAGATAAACTCATCTTT.